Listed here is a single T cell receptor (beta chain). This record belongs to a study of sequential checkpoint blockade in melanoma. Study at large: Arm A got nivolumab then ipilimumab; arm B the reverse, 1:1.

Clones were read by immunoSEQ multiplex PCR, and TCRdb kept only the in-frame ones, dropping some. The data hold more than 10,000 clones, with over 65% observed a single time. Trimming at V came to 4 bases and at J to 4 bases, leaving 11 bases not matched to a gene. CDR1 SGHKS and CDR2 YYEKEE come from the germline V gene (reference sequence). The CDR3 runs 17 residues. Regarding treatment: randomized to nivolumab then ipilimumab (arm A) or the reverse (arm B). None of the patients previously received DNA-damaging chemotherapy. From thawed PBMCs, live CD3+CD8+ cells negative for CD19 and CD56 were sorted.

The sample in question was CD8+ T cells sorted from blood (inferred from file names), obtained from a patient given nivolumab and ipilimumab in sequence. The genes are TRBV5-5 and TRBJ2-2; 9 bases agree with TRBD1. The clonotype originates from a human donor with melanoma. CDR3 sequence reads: CASSLDGTGWFTGELFF. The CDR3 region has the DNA TGTGCCAGCAGCCTGGACGGGACAGGGTGGTTCACCGGGGAGCTGTTTTTT.